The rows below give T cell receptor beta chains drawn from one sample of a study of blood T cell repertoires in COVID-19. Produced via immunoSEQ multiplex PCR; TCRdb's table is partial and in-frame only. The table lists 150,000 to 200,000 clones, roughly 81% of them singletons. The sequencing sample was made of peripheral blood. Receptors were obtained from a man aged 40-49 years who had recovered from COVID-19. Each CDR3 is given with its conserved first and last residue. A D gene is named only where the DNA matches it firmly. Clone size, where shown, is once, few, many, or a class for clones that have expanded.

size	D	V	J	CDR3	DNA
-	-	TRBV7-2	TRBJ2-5	CASSFRSGEETQYF	TGTGCCAGCAGCTTTAGGTCAGGGGAAGAGACCCAGTACTTC
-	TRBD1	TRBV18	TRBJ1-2	CASSPPGQGASYTF	TGTGCCAGCTCACCACCGGGACAGGGGGCGAGCTACACCTTC
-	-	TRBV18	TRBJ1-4	CASSPPSTGSEKLFF	TGTGCCAGCTCACCACCGTCCACAGGGAGTGAAAAACTGTTTTTT
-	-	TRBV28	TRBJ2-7	CASRPTEGGREQYF	TGTGCCAGCAGACCGACTGAAGGAGGTCGCGAGCAGTACTTC
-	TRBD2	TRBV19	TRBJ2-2	CASSIGLAGAITGELFF	TGTGCCAGTAGTATCGGACTAGCGGGGGCAATCACCGGGGAGCTGTTTTTT
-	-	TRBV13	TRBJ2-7	CASPRQYF	TGTGCCAGCCCGAGGCAGTACTTC
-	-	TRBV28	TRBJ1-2	CASSLGYGGDGYTF	TGTGCCAGCAGTTTGGGGTACGGGGGTGATGGCTACACCTTC
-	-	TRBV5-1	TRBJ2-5	CASILAIGETQYF	TGCGCCAGCATACTAGCCATAGGGGAGACCCAGTACTTC
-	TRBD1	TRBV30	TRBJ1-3	CACETGGNTIYF	TGTGCCTGTGAGACAGGGGGAAACACCATATATTTT
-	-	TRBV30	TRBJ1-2	CASFALTVGPYGYTF	TGTGCCTCCTTCGCCCTGACAGTAGGTCCCTATGGCTACACCTTC
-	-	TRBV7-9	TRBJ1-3	CASSSNPLAPSGNTIYF	TGTGCCAGCAGTAGTAACCCGCTTGCGCCCTCTGGAAACACCATATATTTT
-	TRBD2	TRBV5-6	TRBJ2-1	CASSLERTSGYNEQFF	TGTGCCAGCAGCTTGGAGAGGACTAGCGGTTACAATGAGCAGTTCTTC
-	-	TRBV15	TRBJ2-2	CATSPGRRDTGELFF	TGTGCCACCAGCCCTGGAAGGCGGGACACCGGGGAGCTGTTTTTT
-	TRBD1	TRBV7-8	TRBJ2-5	CASSLSISYYRDRGSDETQYF	TGTGCCAGCAGCTTATCAATTAGCTATTACCGGGACAGGGGTTCGGATGAGACCCAGTACTTC
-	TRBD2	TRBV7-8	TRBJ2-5	CASSPTGTTKETQYF	TGTGCCAGCAGCCCAACCGGGACTACTAAAGAGACCCAGTACTTC
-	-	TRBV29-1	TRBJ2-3	CSVEVGRAGVSTDTQYF	TGCAGCGTTGAAGTCGGGCGGGCAGGAGTGAGCACAGATACGCAGTATTTT
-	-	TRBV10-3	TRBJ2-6	CAINSKASGSGANVLTF	TGTGCCATCAATTCTAAGGCAAGCGGGTCTGGGGCCAACGTCCTGACTTTC
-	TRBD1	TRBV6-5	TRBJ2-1	CASSSTGTGRNEQFF	TGTGCCAGCAGTTCAACCGGGACAGGGAGGAATGAGCAGTTCTTC
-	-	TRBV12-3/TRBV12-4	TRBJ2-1	CASSFAGNEQFF	TGTGCCAGCAGTTTCGCGGGAAATGAGCAGTTCTTC
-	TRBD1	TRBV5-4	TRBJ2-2	CASSRTGSITGELFF	TGTGCCAGCAGTCGGACAGGGTCTATCACCGGGGAGCTGTTTTTT
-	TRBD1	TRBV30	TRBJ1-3	CAWSKDRGGNTIYF	TGTGCCTGGAGTAAAGACAGGGGTGGAAACACCATATATTTT
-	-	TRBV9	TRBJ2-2	CASSVGGLPNTGELFF	TGTGCCAGCAGCGTAGGAGGGCTACCGAACACCGGGGAGCTGTTTTTT
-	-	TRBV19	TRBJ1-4	CATAGERGEKLFF	TGTGCCACTGCGGGGGAGCGTGGGGAAAAACTGTTTTTT
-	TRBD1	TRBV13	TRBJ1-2	CASSLDRGNYGYTF	TGTGCCAGCAGCTTGGACAGGGGGAACTATGGCTACACCTTC
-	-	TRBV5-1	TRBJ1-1	CASSPRGNTEAFF	TGCGCCAGCAGCCCCAGGGGGAACACTGAAGCTTTCTTT
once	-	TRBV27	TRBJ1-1	CASQKGQNTEAFF	TGTGCCAGCCAAAAAGGACAGAACACTGAAGCTTTCTTT
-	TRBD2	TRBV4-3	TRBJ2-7	CASSQDNARGGEQYF	TGCGCCAGCAGCCAAGATAATGCCCGGGGGGGCGAGCAGTACTTC
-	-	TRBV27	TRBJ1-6	CASSLSAQHRVNSPLHF	TGTGCCAGCAGTTTATCAGCCCAACACAGGGTGAATTCACCCCTCCACTTT
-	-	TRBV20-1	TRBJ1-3	CSASSWPQREALSGNTIYF	TGCAGTGCTAGTTCGTGGCCCCAGAGGGAGGCCCTCTCTGGAAACACCATATATTTT
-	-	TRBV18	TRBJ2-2	CASSQRYGGNTGELFF	TGTGCCAGCTCACAGCGGTACGGGGGAAACACCGGGGAGCTGTTTTTT
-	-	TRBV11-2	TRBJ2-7	CASSHFGQGLSYEQYF	TGTGCCAGCAGCCACTTCGGGCAGGGATTGTCCTACGAGCAGTACTTC
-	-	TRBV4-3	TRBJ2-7	CASLLSSSYEQYF	TGCGCCAGCCTTTTATCGAGCTCCTACGAGCAGTACTTC
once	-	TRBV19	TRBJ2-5	CASSSRVAQETQYF	TGTGCCAGTAGTTCCAGGGTGGCCCAAGAGACCCAGTACTTC
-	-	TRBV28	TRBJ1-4	CASSFARGLFTNEKLFF	TGTGCCAGCAGTTTTGCTAGGGGGTTGTTCACTAATGAAAAACTGTTTTTT
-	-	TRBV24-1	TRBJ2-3	CATSDLGSTDTQYF	TGTGCCACCAGTGATTTGGGCAGCACAGATACGCAGTATTTT
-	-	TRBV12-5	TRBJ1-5	CASGLIAQPQHF	TGTGCTAGTGGTTTGATAGCTCAGCCCCAGCATTTT
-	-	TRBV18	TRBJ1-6	CASSSGGDSPLHF	TGTGCCAGCTCGTCCGGGGGGGATTCACCCCTCCACTTT
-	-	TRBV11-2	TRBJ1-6	CASSRLVGNSPLHF	TGTGCCAGCAGCCGATTGGTCGGGAATTCACCCCTCCACTTT
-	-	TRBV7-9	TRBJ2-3	CASSRSSASTDTQYF	TGTGCCAGCAGCCGGTCTAGCGCCAGCACAGATACGCAGTATTTT
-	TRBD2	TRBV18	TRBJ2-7	CASSPPLILAGPYEQYF	TGTGCCAGCTCACCACCGCTTATACTAGCGGGGCCCTACGAGCAGTACTTC
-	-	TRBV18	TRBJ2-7	CASAGGPYEQYF	TGTGCCAGCGCCGGGGGTCCCTACGAGCAGTACTTC
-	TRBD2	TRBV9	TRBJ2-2	CASSVEDPPWGGTSGELFF	TGTGCCAGCAGCGTAGAGGACCCCCCTTGGGGAGGGACCTCCGGGGAGCTGTTTTTT
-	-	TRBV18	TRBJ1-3	CASYGIIHSGNTIYF	TGTGCCAGCTACGGTATAATCCACTCTGGAAACACCATATATTTT
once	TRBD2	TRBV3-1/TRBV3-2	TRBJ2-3	CASSPDVKAGGTDTQYF	TGTGCCAGCAGCCCAGACGTCAAGGCGGGAGGAACAGATACGCAGTATTTT
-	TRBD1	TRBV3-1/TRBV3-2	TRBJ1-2	CASSQATGLYGYTF	TGTGCCAGCAGCCAGGCGACAGGGCTTTATGGCTACACCTTC
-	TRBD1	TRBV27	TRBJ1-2	CASSLRQGANYGYTF	TGTGCCAGCAGTCTACGACAGGGAGCTAACTATGGCTACACCTTC
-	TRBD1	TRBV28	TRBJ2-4	CASNFRGQRAKNIQYF	TGTGCCAGCAACTTCAGGGGGCAACGGGCCAAAAACATTCAGTACTTC
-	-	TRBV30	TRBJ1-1	CAWAQVLREPEAFF	TGTGCCTGGGCCCAAGTTCTGCGAGAACCTGAAGCTTTCTTT
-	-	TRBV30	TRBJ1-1	CAWSWLTGHLTAEAFF	TGTGCCTGGAGTTGGCTTACTGGACACTTGACGGCTGAAGCTTTCTTT
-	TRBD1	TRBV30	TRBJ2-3	CAWTRGLSDTQYF	TGTGCCTGGACCAGGGGGCTCTCAGATACGCAGTATTTT
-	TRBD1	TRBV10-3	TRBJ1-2	CAISGGGQLYGYTF	TGTGCCATCAGTGGAGGGGGACAGCTCTATGGCTACACCTTC
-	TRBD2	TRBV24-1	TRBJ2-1	CATSDQGLAEQFF	TGTGCCACCAGTGATCAGGGACTAGCGGAGCAGTTCTTC
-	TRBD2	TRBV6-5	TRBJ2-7	CASQGTSSYEQYF	TGTGCCAGCCAGGGGACTAGCTCCTACGAGCAGTACTTC
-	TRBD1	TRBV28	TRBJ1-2	CASRDRGHGYTF	TGTGCCAGCCGGGACAGGGGCCATGGCTACACCTTC
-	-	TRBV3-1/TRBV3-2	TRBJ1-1	CASSWGQMNTEAFF	TGTGCCAGCAGTTGGGGGCAGATGAACACTGAAGCTTTCTTT
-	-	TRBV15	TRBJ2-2	CATSSWTDTGELFF	TGTGCCACCAGCAGCTGGACAGACACCGGGGAGCTGTTTTTT
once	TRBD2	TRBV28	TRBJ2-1	CASTLGGRGTEQFF	TGTGCCAGCACCCTCGGCGGGAGGGGCACTGAGCAGTTCTTC
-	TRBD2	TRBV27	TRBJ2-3	CASSLLVLAGADTDTQYF	TGTGCCAGCAGTTTATTGGTACTAGCGGGGGCCGACACAGATACGCAGTATTTT
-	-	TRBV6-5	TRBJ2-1	CASSYSRDKPYNEQFF	TGTGCCAGCAGTTACTCCAGGGATAAGCCCTACAATGAGCAGTTCTTC
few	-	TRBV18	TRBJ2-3	CASSPGSSGPLTDTQYF	TGTGCCAGCTCACCAGGGTCCAGCGGGCCTCTCACAGATACGCAGTATTTT